Following are 27 T cell receptor beta chains from one sample sequenced in a study of cytomegalovirus exposure and HLA in healthy donors. The PCR used 60 Vbeta and 13 Jbeta primers. The table came from immunoSEQ multiplex PCR; TCRdb's copy has only in-frame clones and leaves some out. This table holds some 160,000 clones, roughly 73% found once. The sample taken for sequencing was PBMCs. The source of these receptors is a woman aged 30 to 39 in good health and CMV-seronegative.

The V and J genes are TRBV6-5 and TRBJ2-1; TRBD2 aligns across 12 bases. In germline, CDR1 is MNHEY, CDR2 SVGAGI. With V trimmed by 4 bases and J by 6 bases, 7 bases remained unmatched. This CDR3 comprises 16 residues. The CDR3: CASSSLAGGPGNEQFF. In nucleotides, the CDR3 is TGTGCCAGCAGTTCCCTAGCGGGGGGGCCTGGCAATGAGCAGTTCTTC.

The chain couples TRBV7-9 to TRBJ1-1, with D possibly TRBD1 on 6 matching bases. Trimming took 2 bases from V and 1 from J, leaving 8 bases between them. The CDR3 totals 14 residues. Germline CDR1 and CDR2: SEHNR and FQNEAQ (reference sequence). Written as DNA, the CDR3 is TGTGCCAGCAGCTTAACCAGGGGGAACACTGAAGCTTTCTTT. Amino acids: CASSLTRGNTEAFF.

The genes are TRBV19 and TRBJ1-1; possibly TRBD1 for D (5 bases). This CDR3 is 14 amino acids long. Germline CDR1 and CDR2: LNHDA and SQIVND (reference sequence). The V end was cut by 4 bases, the J end by 7 bases, with 16 bases between. CDR3 amino acids: CASSTQDKDLEAFF. In DNA form, the CDR3 reads TGTGCCAGTAGTACACAGGACAAGGACCTTGAAGCTTTCTTT.

The count of this clone is one. The chain joins TRBV30 to TRBJ2-6; 8 nucleotides match TRBD1. V was pared by 5 bases and J by 4 bases, with 4 bases of the junction left unmatched. Germline values: CDR1 GTSNPN, CDR2 SVGIG (reference sequence). The CDR3 runs 14 residues. CDR3: CAWDRGKGANVLTF. CDR3 bases: TGTGCCTGGGACAGGGGTAAGGGGGCCAACGTCCTGACTTTC.

The V gene is TRBV11-2, the J gene TRBJ2-5; 8 bases are a match to TRBD1. The J call is doubtful: the DNA matches TRBJ2-7 better. Germline CDR1 is SGHAT and CDR2 is FQNNGV. This CDR3 region has 16 residues. The CDR3 reads CASSPIMGQAAYEQYF. Written as DNA, the CDR3 is TGTGCCAGCAGCCCCATTATGGGACAGGCCGCCTACGAGCAGTACTTC.

This clone has only a few counts. The genes are TRBV9 and TRBJ2-1; 8 bases map to TRBD1. V shed 3 bases and J 4 bases; nucleotides not matched to a gene: 6. This CDR3 contains 15 residues. The germline V gene has CDR1 SGDLS and CDR2 YYNGEE. The CDR3 sequence is CASSAPGTGYNEQFF. CDR3 bases: TGTGCCAGCAGCGCACCCGGGACAGGATACAATGAGCAGTTCTTC.

A single count supports this clone. The CDR3 DNA reads as TGTGCCAGCTCACCTCAGAAGAACACTGAAGCTTTCTTT. This sequence encodes CASSPQKNTEAFF. The gene calls are TRBV18 and TRBJ1-1, with D unclear. The CDR3 consists of 13 residues. V lost 3 bases and J 1 base, leaving 6 bases between the germline ends. Germline values: CDR1 KGHSH, CDR2 LQKENI.

This clone was observed a single time. The chain couples TRBV5-6 to TRBJ1-5, with D maybe TRBD1 (6 bases). This CDR3 has 14 residues. V lost 1 base and J 8 bases, leaving 13 bases between the germline ends. Germline V CDR1 and CDR2: SGHDT, YYEEEE. The CDR3 DNA reads as TGTGCCAGCAGCTTGTCAGGGGCCCTTAAGCCCCAGCATTTT. This codes for CASSLSGALKPQHF.

The chain couples TRBV7-2 to TRBJ1-1; unclear D gene. V was pared by 1 base and J by 10 bases, with 13 bases between. This CDR3 spans 13 amino acids. The germline gives CDR1 SGHTA, CDR2 FQGNSA. For the CDR3, the DNA is TGTGCCAGCAGCTTAGTCTCAGGCTTGGGAGCTTTCTTT. Translation gives CASSLVSGLGAFF.

The chain employs TRBV18 and TRBJ2-1; a weak D match, TRBD2 (7 bases). Trimming pared 3 bases from V and 4 bases from J, leaving 19 bases between. This CDR3 has 17 amino acids. The germline gives CDR1 KGHSH, CDR2 LQKENI. The chain's CDR3 is CASSPLLEAGAYNEQFF. The CDR3 DNA follows: TGTGCCAGCTCACCGTTGTTGGAGGCGGGGGCATACAATGAGCAGTTCTTC.

The V and J genes are TRBV27 and TRBJ1-1; D might be TRBD1 (6 bases). The germline V and J ends were trimmed by 6 bases and 1 base, with 21 bases remaining between them. The germline V gene has CDR1 MNHEY and CDR2 SMNVEV (reference sequence). There are 17 residues in the CDR3. The DNA for the CDR3 is TGTGCCAGCAGCACCTTACGGGGGGGGACAAGGAACACTGAAGCTTTCTTT. It translates to CASSTLRGGTRNTEAFF.

The rearrangement joins TRBV5-1 to TRBJ2-7; D may be TRBD2 (5 bases). The germline V and J ends were trimmed by 0 bases and 4 bases, with 8 bases remaining between them. This CDR3 spans 13 amino acids. The germline CDR1 and CDR2 sequences are SGHRS and YFSETQ. The CDR3: CASSLEDLYEQYF. The CDR3 nucleotides read TGCGCCAGCAGCTTGGAGGACTTATACGAGCAGTACTTC.

The chain couples TRBV11-2 to TRBJ2-7; D may be TRBD2 (6 bases). V lost 5 bases and J 2 bases, leaving 13 bases between the germline ends. The germline gives CDR1 SGHAT, CDR2 FQNNGV. This CDR3 region has 14 residues. This CDR3 is CASSPLPGAYEQYF. The CDR3 DNA reads TGTGCCAGCAGCCCCTTACCGGGGGCCTACGAGCAGTACTTC.

The chain couples TRBV9 to TRBJ2-5; 8 bases match TRBD2. Trimming cost V 2 bases and J 5 bases; bases outside gene matches: 2. CDR3 size: 13 residues. The germline V gene encodes CDR1 SGDLS and CDR2 YYNGEE. Written as DNA, the CDR3 is TGTGCCAGCAGCGTGGGACTAGTCGAGACCCAGTACTTC. It codes for CASSVGLVETQYF. Drawing the rest from reference TRBV9 and TRBJ2-5, the complete variable domain is DSGVTQTPKHLITATGQRVTLRCSPRSGDLSVYWYQQSLDQGLQFLIQYYNGEERAKGNILERFSAQQFPDLHSELNLSSLELGDSALYFCASSVGLVETQYFGPGTRLLVL.

V gene TRBV5-1 combines with J gene TRBJ1-4; 8 nucleotides line up with TRBD1. V trimming: 4 bases; J trimming: 0 bases; junction bases outside the gene matches: 8. The germline V gene encodes CDR1 SGHRS and CDR2 YFSETQ. CDR3 length equals 17 residues. CDR3 in amino acids: CASSLRQGRATNEKLFF. CDR3 sequence (DNA): TGCGCCAGCAGCCTAAGACAGGGGCGTGCAACTAATGAAAAACTGTTTTTT.

This clone was found once. Other DNA sequences from this sample encode an identical CDR3 as well. This sequence joins TRBV9 and TRBJ1-6; D is ambiguous. V was shortened by 2 bases and J by 0 bases, with 6 bases between the two germline ends. Germline lookup yields CDR1 SGDLS and CDR2 YYNGEE. This CDR3 region has 15 residues. CDR3 in DNA: TGTGCCAGCAGCGTTGCTAGCTCCTATAATTCACCCCTCCACTTT. It codes for CASSVASSYNSPLHF. Filled out from reference TRBV9 and TRBJ1-6, the complete variable domain reads DSGVTQTPKHLITATGQRVTLRCSPRSGDLSVYWYQQSLDQGLQFLIQYYNGEERAKGNILERFSAQQFPDLHSELNLSSLELGDSALYFCASSVASSYNSPLHFGNGTRLTVT.

The V gene is TRBV11-2, the J gene TRBJ2-5, with D uncertain. V was trimmed by 5 bases and J by 5 bases, leaving 12 bases between them. Germline assignment: CDR1 SGHAT and CDR2 FQNNGV. The CDR3 length is 13 residues. CDR3 sequence reads: CASSLYSSETQYF. DNA of the CDR3: TGTGCCAGCAGCCTGTATTCGTCGGAGACCCAGTACTTC.

This clone showed up just a few times. The chain is built from TRBV19 and TRBJ1-2, with D tentatively TRBD1 (5 bases). The CDR3 is 16 amino acids. V dropped 3 bases and J dropped 6 bases, with 20 bases sitting between them. From germline, CDR1 is LNHDA and CDR2 SQIVND (reference sequence). Here the CDR3 reads CASSIRHPGNEDGYTF. CDR3 bases: TGTGCCAGTAGTATTAGGCACCCAGGGAATGAAGATGGCTACACCTTC.

The rearrangement uses TRBV28 and TRBJ2-3; D perhaps matches TRBD2 (6 bases). The V gene's germline CDR1 is MDHEN and CDR2 SYDVKM. V dropped 3 bases and J dropped 4 bases, with 17 bases sitting between them. The CDR3 is made up of 16 amino acids. The CDR3 coding sequence is TGTGCCAGCAGTTTTTCGGGACTCCCTCCTGCAGATACGCAGTATTTT. This sequence encodes CASSFSGLPPADTQYF.

This chain links TRBV5-1 with TRBJ2-4; D is possibly TRBD1 (5 bases). The ends were cut back, 0 bases at V and 1 base at J, with 5 bases in the middle. Germline-derived CDR1 and CDR2 are SGHRS and YFSETQ. This CDR3 contains 14 residues. CDR3 region: CASSLDRAKNIQYF. CDR3 nucleotide sequence: TGCGCCAGCAGCTTGGACAGGGCCAAAAACATTCAGTACTTC. The whole variable domain, filled in from reference TRBV5-1 and TRBJ2-4, reads KAGVTQTPRYLIKTRGQQVTLSCSPISGHRSVSWYQQTPGQGLQFLFEYFSETQRNKGNFPGRFSGRQFSNSRSEMNVSTLELGDSALYLCASSLDRAKNIQYFGAGTRLSVL.

CDR3 loop: CASSVQGAGPQHF. CDR3 nucleotide sequence: TGTGCCAGCAGTGTACAGGGGGCTGGGCCCCAGCATTTT. The chain couples TRBV2 to TRBJ1-5; 9 nucleotides align to TRBD1. J lost 9 bases, V lost 4 bases, and 4 bases had no gene match. Germline lookup yields CDR1 SNHLY and CDR2 FYNNEI. This CDR3 contains 13 residues. Full variable domain (remainder filled in from reference TRBV2 and TRBJ1-5): EPEVTQTPSHQVTQMGQEVILRCVPISNHLYFYWYRQILGQKVEFLVSFYNNEISEKSEIFDDQFSVERPDGSNFTLKIRSTKLEDSAMYFCASSVQGAGPQHFGDGTRLSIL.

A note on this clone: The conserved phenylalanine or tryptophan is not found at the CDR3 terminus, so this likely reflects a read error. J is TRBJ1-1 and V is TRBV25-1, with D possibly matching TRBD1 (6 bases). Germline assignment: CDR1 MGHDK and CDR2 SYGVNS. This CDR3 is 17 amino acids long. V shed 7 bases and J shed 3 bases, with 24 bases lying between them. The CDR3 nucleotides are TGTGCCAGCACCCAAAATAGGGAGACAGGACCGTACACTGAAGCTTTCCTT. As protein: CASTQNRETGPYTEAFL.

The chain employs TRBV30 and TRBJ2-3; a possible D gene is TRBD2 (6 bases). V dropped 7 bases and J dropped 6 bases, with 23 bases sitting between them. Germline assignment: CDR1 GTSNPN and CDR2 SVGIG (reference sequence). The CDR3 spans 15 residues. This CDR3 reads CAFSLGSGLKDTQYF. The CDR3 region has the DNA TGTGCCTTCTCCCTCGGAAGCGGGTTAAAGGATACGCAGTATTTT.

The chain couples TRBV30 to TRBJ1-5, with TRBD1 as a possible D gene (5 bases). This CDR3 comprises 20 residues. V was shortened by 0 bases and J by 4 bases, with 28 bases between the two germline ends. Germline V gives CDR1 GTSNPN, CDR2 SVGIG (reference sequence). CDR3 region: CAWSVSEFWGTRGRNQPQHF. DNA for the CDR3: TGTGCCTGGAGTGTCTCTGAGTTTTGGGGAACAAGGGGCCGTAATCAGCCCCAGCATTTT.

This chain connects TRBV14 to TRBJ1-4; perhaps TRBD1 as D (5 bases). CDR1 is SGHDN and CDR2 is FVKESK in the germline V gene. Trimming cost V 3 bases and J 4 bases, with 9 bases left between them. The CDR3 loop spans 14 amino acids. The CDR3 nucleotides read TGTGCCAGCAGCCAGACAGATTATAATGAAAAACTGTTTTTT. This sequence encodes CASSQTDYNEKLFF. Based on the CDR3 plus reference TRBV14 and TRBJ1-4, the full variable domain is EAGVTQFPSHSVIEKGQTVTLRCDPISGHDNLYWYRRVMGKEIKFLLHFVKESKQDESGMPNNRFLAERTGGTYSTLKVQPAELEDSGVYFCASSQTDYNEKLFFGSGTQLSVL.

This clone was detected a few times. CDR3 coding DNA: TGTGCCAGCAGGTCGGCGGGGGGGACTGAAGCTTTCTTT. Protein sequence: CASRSAGGTEAFF. The chain joins TRBV7-3 to TRBJ1-1, with a possible D match to TRBD1 (5 bases). The length of the CDR3 is 13 residues. V lost 6 bases to trimming and J lost 5 bases, with 13 bases between them. The germline CDR1 and CDR2 sequences are SGHTA and FQGTGA.

The rearrangement uses TRBV13 and TRBJ2-7; D not resolved. The germline V gene encodes CDR1 PRHDT and CDR2 FYEKMQ (reference sequence). Trimming removed 5 bases from V and 3 bases from J, with 14 bases in between. This CDR3 has 14 amino acids. The CDR3 spells CASSGPPANYEQYF. Here the CDR3 DNA reads TGTGCCAGCAGCGGGCCCCCGGCAAACTACGAGCAGTACTTC.